This T cell receptor beta chain was identified in a study of regulatory T cells in long-lasting Graves disease (dated by TCRdb to the early 2020s). For the wider study: Patients with newly diagnosed Graves' disease had been on antithyroid drugs for under 3 months. TCR sequencing covered around 13 persistent and around 20 newly diagnosed Graves' disease patients, about 35 samples in total. The study was registered as a clinical trial and conducted in China. Peripheral blood TCR sequencing and RNA sequencing compared persistent Graves' disease patients with newly diagnosed Graves' disease patients.

This clonotype was counted a few times. No cognate antigen has been identified for it. Germline and junction disagree at one end, which may indicate a read error. Here is what the overall study found, with its caveats: More public clonotypes were shared among persistent patients (around 3,000) than among newly diagnosed patients (966). The small sample size was acknowledged by the authors as a limitation that may reduce accuracy. Persistent Graves' disease patients showed lower TCR Shannon entropy and fewer highly expanded clones than newly diagnosed patients, suggesting clonal expansion. Sequencing and analysis were limited to the TCR beta chain. Because the primary lesion, thyroid tissue, could not be accessed, the study looked at peripheral blood alone. TRBV28, TRBJ1-2 and TRBJ2-5 were preferentially used in persistent disease, while TRBV20-1 and TRBJ2-1 were favored in newly diagnosed disease.

The sample's time point label, in plain terms: newly diagnosed GD, antithyroid drugs for less than 3 months. For both TCR sequencing and RNA sequencing, RNA was extracted from PBMCs in TRIzol. The diagnosis of Graves' disease followed American Thyroid Association guidelines. The patients came from an endocrinology department in Xi'an, China. Each patient gave about 9.1 milliliters of peripheral blood, collected in an EDTA anticoagulant tube. Ficoll Paque Plus density gradient separation was used to isolate PBMCs, and no further T cell sorting was performed. An Agilent 2100 Bioanalyzer and agarose gel were used to check RNA quality, while a NanoDrop 2000 measured RNA concentration. From the germline V gene (reference sequence), CDR1 is DFQATT and CDR2 is SNEGSKA. From its cysteine to its phenylalanine, the CDR3 spans 14 amino acids. Just the 42-base CDR3 DNA is kept, in frame starting at base 1. Preparation of the library involved multiplex PCR. For sequencing, an Illumina HiSeq 4000 was employed. To build TCR beta libraries, CDR3 regions were amplified by Arm-PCR using iRepertoire HTBI primers. PCR products were gel purified before sequencing. The published analysis was carried out like this. A total of some 60 TRBV and some 15 TRBJ segments were identified across samples and were used for gene usage analysis of CDR3 amino acid clonotypes. COPE and FqMerger were used to merge the filtered high-quality paired reads into contigs. BLAST was used to align contigs to IMGT TRBV, TRBD and TRBJ reference genes, and CDR3 was defined according to IMGT. Clonotypes above 0.1% frequency were classified as highly expanded clones. Repertoire diversity was measured by Shannon entropy, and V-J evenness by the Gini coefficient. Public clonotypes were defined as clonotypes shared by more than one individual. TCRdb passed the public sequencing reads through fastp at Q25 and MiXCR, retaining productive beta sequences. Rows are unified per CDR3 protein, each entry keeping the most common DNA and genes. TCRdb's processing, not the authors' own work, is the source of the V and J calls. For this sample the table gives 550,000 or so distinct CDR3 sequences, of which around 13% were detected only once. The top ten clonotypes cover approximately 9.6% of the sample.

The same specimen was also included in a second study, on T cells in Graves' hyperthyroidism and ophthalmopathy. From the second report: A patient counted as having stable Graves' hyperthyroidism if no progression to ophthalmopathy occurred over 18 months of follow-up. Hyperthyroidism patients were newly diagnosed, with disease duration under 2 months, and aged 18 to 65 years. Exclusion was applied to patients with uncontrolled infections, other autoimmune diseases, pregnancy or lactation. Diagnoses were based on clinical symptoms, serum thyroxine and TRAb, thyroid ultrasound and orbital computed tomography. A first-round RT-PCR of the TCR CDR3 used the HTBI primer set with the Qiagen OneStep RT-PCR kit. Most expanded thyroid clonotypes (frequency above 0.001) were also found in blood, which suggests that blood repertoires may mirror thyroid immune responses. In cross-validation, a model built on a 13 V-J signature told ophthalmopathy apart from stable hyperthyroidism with just under 90% sensitivity and about 81% specificity, and in testing the same model reached 80%/75%. In validation, the model predicted progression to ophthalmopathy a median of approximately 6.6 months before onset, with 65% to 71% sensitivity and about 72% specificity. TCR V-J signatures able to tell the groups apart were searched for in a discovery cohort of 90 to 100 patients, of whom more than 40 had Graves' ophthalmopathy and 55 to 60 had stable Graves' hyperthyroidism. Prospective prediction of ophthalmopathy was tested in an independent validation cohort consisting of some 20 hyperthyroidism patients and 15 to 17 patients who later progressed to ophthalmopathy. The approximately 98 discovery patients were randomly divided into training and test sets at a 7:3 ratio. The study also compared thyroid tissue and blood T-cell repertoires from roughly six Graves' hyperthyroidism patients. After sampling, hyperthyroidism patients received methimazole starting at 30 mg daily, and ophthalmopathy patients received high-dose intravenous methylprednisolone. Libraries were constructed in a second round of multiplex PCR, after which size selection and purification were carried out. Sequencing of the libraries was done on an Illumina HiSeq2000 using paired-end 100 bp reads. SOAPnuke was used to process the raw data, removing reads that contained adapters or uncalled bases, had a mean Phred below 15, or lacked an exact match to the constant primer or identifier. High-quality paired reads were merged using COPE v1.2.5, and each unique nucleotide sequence was defined as a clonotype. Clonotypes were aligned to IMGT TRBV, TRBD and TRBJ reference segments using MiTCR v1.1. Analysis was restricted to V-J combinations with a frequency above 0.0001, which covered over 98% of repertoires. A TCS score was defined as the ratio between F50 (clonal expansion) and ExV (chaos), using BLOSUM62-based TCRdist between CDR3 peptides within each V-J. Welch's t-statistics and random forest reduced 500 to 550 V-J features to roughly 13, which were used in a naive Bayes classifier (R e1071). No statistical method was used to fix the sample size in advance, and group allocation was not hidden from the investigators. According to the paper, TCR Vbeta CDR3 sequencing was carried out on 135 peripheral blood samples, which came from fewer than 50 ophthalmopathy, 75 or so hyperthyroidism and about 17 progressor patients.

This clonotype was sampled from a woman aged 25 to 39 with Graves disease. Donor details come from another sample of the same person, matched by shared clones. Recombination connected TRBV20-1 to TRBJ2-2; TRBD2 is perhaps the D gene, given 5 matching bases. The source material was peripheral blood mononuclear cells (PBMCs), sampled at new diagnosis, from a patient treated with antithyroid drugs. The CDR3 reads CSATLTRNTGKLFF. The DNA reads TGCAGTGCCACTCTTACTAGGAACACCGGGAAGCTGTTTTTT.